This T cell receptor (beta chain) stems from a study of early T cells in non-severe SARS-CoV-2 infection. Study-level background: Chains stayed unpaired after sequencing of bulk RNA from unsorted whole blood.

The CDR3 consists of 12 residues. V was trimmed by 6 bases and J by 9 bases, leaving 12 bases between them. TCRdb reprocessed the 5' RACE reads via MiXCR and lists one record per CDR3 protein. The sample holds about 35,000 distinct CDR3 sequences, more than 4.5% seen once. The sequenced sample was whole blood, obtained at baseline. V is TRBV12-3 or TRBV12-4 and J is TRBJ2-1; D is undetermined. The receptor's source is an adult who was a healthcare worker with PCR-confirmed SARS-CoV-2 infection or an uninfected control (not recorded which). The CDR3 spells CASRNLRSEQFF. CDR3 nucleotides: TGTGCCAGCAGGAACTTACGGAGTGAGCAGTTCTTC.